This T cell receptor beta chain was profiled in a study of blood T cell repertoires in COVID-19. Study-wide context: Sources were T cells, B-cell-depleted T cells, or PBMCs; the material itself was cDNA or gDNA.

Enrolled through a virtual design, the participants were between 18 and 89 years of age and came from some 25 US areas. The CDR3 loop spans 13 amino acids. The ends were cut back, 4 bases at V and 4 bases at J, with 11 bases in the middle. Germline V gene lookup returns CDR1 SGHNT and CDR2 YYREEE (reference sequence). Original handling: Estimation of nucleated cell counts was performed using reference gene primer amplification. The table came from immunoSEQ multiplex PCR; TCRdb's copy has only in-frame clones and leaves some out. The DNA gave D and trimming, while V, J and clone size come from that table. The repertoire holds about 400,000 clones, with approximately 88% as singletons.

The chain carries TRBV5-4 and TRBJ2-5, with D tentatively TRBD1 (5 bases). This TCR came from a woman aged 40-49 years with acute COVID-19. Material: PBMCs or T cells enriched from blood (not recorded which). The CDR3 loop is CASSETDLETQYF. The CDR3, as DNA: TGTGCCAGCAGCGAGACAGACTTAGAGACCCAGTACTTC.